This T cell receptor beta chain was identified during a study of blood T cell repertoires in COVID-19. Study as a whole: PBMCs, B-cell-depleted T cells, or T cells were the source of the cDNA or gDNA that made up the material.

Per the original methods: Nucleated cell counts were estimated from reference gene primer amplification. Here immunoSEQ multiplex PCR was the method, and the copy in TCRdb shows in-frame clones only, minus some. V, J and clone size are taken as reported in that table, and D and trimming were inferred from the DNA itself. The data show 52,000 or so clones, 88% seen once. V gave up 2 bases and J gave up 5 bases, with 3 bases separating them. The CDR3 runs to 11 residues. Germline lookup yields CDR1 LNHDA and CDR2 SQIVND (reference sequence). This chain joins TRBV19 and TRBJ2-5; D is unclear. The sample comprised peripheral blood. The TCR sequence derives from a man aged 60-69 years with active COVID-19. DNA for the CDR3: TGTGCCAGTAGTATACGGGAGACCCAGTACTTC. Its protein is CASSIRETQYF.